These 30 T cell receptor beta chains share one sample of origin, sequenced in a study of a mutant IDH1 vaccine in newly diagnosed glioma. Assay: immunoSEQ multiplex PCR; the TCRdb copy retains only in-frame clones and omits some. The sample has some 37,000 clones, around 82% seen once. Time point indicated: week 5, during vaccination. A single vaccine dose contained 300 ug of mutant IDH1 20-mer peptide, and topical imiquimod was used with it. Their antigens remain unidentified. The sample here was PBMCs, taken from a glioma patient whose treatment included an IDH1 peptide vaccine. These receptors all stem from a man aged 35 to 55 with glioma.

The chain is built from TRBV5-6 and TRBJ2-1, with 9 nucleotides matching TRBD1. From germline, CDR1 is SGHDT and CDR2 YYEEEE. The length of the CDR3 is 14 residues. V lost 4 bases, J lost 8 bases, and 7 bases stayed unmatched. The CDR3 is CASSLWTGVDEQFF. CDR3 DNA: TGTGCCAGCAGCCTGTGGACAGGGGTCGATGAGCAGTTCTTC.

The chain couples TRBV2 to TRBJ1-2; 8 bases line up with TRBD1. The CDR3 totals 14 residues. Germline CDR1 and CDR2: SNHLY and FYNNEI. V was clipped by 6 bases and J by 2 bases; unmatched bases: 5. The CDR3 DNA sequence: TGTGCCAGCAGGGCGACAGGGGAGAACTATGGCTACACCTTC. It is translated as CASRATGENYGYTF. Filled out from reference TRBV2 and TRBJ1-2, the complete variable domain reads EPEVTQTPSHQVTQMGQEVILRCVPISNHLYFYWYRQILGQKVEFLVSFYNNEISEKSEIFDDQFSVERPDGSNFTLKIRSTKLEDSAMYFCASRATGENYGYTFGSGTRLTVV.

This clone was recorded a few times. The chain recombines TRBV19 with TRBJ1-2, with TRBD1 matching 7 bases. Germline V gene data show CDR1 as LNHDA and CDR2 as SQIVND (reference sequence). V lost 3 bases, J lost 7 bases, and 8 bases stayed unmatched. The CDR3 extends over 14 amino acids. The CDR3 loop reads CASSIQGGRSGYTF. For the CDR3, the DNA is TGTGCCAGTAGTATTCAAGGGGGCAGAAGTGGCTACACCTTC. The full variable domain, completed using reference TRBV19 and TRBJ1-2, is DGGITQSPKYLFRKEGQNVTLSCEQNLNHDAMYWYRQDPGQGLRLIYYSQIVNDFQKGDIAEGYSVSREKKESFPLTVTSAQKNPTAFYLCASSIQGGRSGYTFGSGTRLTVV.

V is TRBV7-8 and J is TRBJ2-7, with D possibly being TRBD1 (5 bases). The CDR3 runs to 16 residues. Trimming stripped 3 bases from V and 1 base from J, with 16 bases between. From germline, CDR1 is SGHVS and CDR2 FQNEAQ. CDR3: CASSFGATTQSYEQYF. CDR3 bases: TGTGCCAGCAGCTTTGGGGCAACGACTCAGTCCTACGAGCAGTACTTC.

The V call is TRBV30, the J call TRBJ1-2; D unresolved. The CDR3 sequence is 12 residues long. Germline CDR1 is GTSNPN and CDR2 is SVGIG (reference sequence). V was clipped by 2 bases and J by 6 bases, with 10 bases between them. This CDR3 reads CAWSRQTDGYTF. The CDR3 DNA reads TGTGCCTGGAGTAGGCAGACCGATGGCTACACCTTC.

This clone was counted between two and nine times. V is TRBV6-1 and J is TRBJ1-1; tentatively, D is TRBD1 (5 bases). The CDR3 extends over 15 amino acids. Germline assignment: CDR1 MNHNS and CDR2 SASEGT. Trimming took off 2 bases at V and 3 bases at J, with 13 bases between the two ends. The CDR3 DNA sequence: TGTGCCAGCAGTGAATCAGGAAGGGGAGACACTGAAGCTTTCTTT. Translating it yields CASSESGRGDTEAFF.

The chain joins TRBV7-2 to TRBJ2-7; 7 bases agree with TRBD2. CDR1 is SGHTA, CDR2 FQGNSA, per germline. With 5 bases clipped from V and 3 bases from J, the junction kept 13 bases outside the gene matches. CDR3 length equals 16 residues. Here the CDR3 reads CASSPRQSGASYEQYF. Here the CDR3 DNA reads TGTGCCAGCAGCCCCCGGCAGAGCGGGGCCAGCTACGAGCAGTACTTC.

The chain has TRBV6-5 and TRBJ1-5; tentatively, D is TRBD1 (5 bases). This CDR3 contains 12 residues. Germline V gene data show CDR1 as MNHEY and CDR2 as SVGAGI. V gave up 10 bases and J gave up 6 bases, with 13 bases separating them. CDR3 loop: CATGFGTQPQHF. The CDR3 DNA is TGTGCCACAGGGTTCGGCACTCAGCCCCAGCATTTT.

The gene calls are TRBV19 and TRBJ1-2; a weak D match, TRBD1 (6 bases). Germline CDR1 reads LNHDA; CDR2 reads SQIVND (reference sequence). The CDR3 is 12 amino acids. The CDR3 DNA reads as TGTAGTTCAGGGACACCTAACTATGGCTACACCTTC. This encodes CSSGTPNYGYTF.

CDR3 in amino acids: CASNLRGPEGEQFF. CDR3 in DNA: TGTGCCAGCAACTTGCGGGGGCCCGAGGGTGAGCAGTTCTTC. J is TRBJ2-1 and V is TRBV2; the D gene is possibly TRBD2 (7 bases). From germline, CDR1 is SNHLY and CDR2 FYNNEI. The V end lost 7 bases, the J end lost 9 bases, and 19 bases lay between the germline ends. The CDR3 spans 14 residues.

DNA of the CDR3: TGCGCCAGCAGCTTAACGTGGGGACAGGGCGCTTCACCCCTCCACTTT. Amino acid sequence: CASSLTWGQGASPLHF. V gene TRBV5-1 combines with J gene TRBJ1-6, with TRBD1 matching 9 bases. Germline trimming cut 2 bases from V and 9 bases from J; bases unmatched to any gene: 9. This CDR3 is 16 amino acids long. Germline assignment: CDR1 SGHRS and CDR2 YFSETQ.

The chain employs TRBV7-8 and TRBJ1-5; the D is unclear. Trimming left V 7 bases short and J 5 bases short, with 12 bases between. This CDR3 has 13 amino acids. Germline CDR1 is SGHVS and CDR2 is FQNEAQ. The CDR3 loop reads CASNRAADQPQHF. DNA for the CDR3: TGTGCCAGCAATCGGGCCGCTGATCAGCCCCAGCATTTT.

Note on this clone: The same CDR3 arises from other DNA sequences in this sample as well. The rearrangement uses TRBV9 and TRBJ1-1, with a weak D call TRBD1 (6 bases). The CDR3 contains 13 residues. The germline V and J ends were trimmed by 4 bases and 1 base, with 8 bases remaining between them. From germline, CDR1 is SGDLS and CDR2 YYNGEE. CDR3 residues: CASSQGQNTEAFF. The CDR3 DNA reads TGTGCCAGCAGCCAGGGACAGAACACTGAAGCTTTCTTT.

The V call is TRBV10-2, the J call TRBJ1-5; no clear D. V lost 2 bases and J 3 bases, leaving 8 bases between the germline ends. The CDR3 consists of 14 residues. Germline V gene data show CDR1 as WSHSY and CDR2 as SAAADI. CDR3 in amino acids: CASSEPSSNQPQHF. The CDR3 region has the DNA TGCGCCAGCAGTGAGCCGAGCTCCAATCAGCCCCAGCATTTT.

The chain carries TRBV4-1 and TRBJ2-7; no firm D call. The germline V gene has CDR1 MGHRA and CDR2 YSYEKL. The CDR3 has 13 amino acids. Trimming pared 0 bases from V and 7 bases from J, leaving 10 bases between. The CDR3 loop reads CASSQDWQVEQYF. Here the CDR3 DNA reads TGCGCCAGCAGCCAAGACTGGCAGGTTGAGCAGTACTTC.

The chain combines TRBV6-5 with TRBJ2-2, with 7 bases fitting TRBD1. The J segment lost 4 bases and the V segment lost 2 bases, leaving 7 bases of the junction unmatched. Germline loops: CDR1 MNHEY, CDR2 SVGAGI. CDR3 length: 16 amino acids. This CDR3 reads CASSYRHRGGTGELFF. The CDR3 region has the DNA TGTGCCAGCAGTTACCGTCACAGGGGTGGCACCGGGGAGCTGTTTTTT.

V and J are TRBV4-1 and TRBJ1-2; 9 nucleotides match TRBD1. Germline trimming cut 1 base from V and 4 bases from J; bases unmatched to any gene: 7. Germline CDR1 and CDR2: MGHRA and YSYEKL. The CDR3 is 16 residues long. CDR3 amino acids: CASSQGPGQGPYGYTF. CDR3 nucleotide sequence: TGCGCCAGCAGCCAAGGGCCGGGACAGGGACCCTATGGCTACACCTTC.

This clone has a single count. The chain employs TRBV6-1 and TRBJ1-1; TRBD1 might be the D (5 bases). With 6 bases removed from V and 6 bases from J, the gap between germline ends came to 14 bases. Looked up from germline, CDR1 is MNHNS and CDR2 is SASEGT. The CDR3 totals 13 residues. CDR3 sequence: CASRRQGTPEAFF. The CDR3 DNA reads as TGTGCCAGCAGACGTCAGGGTACGCCTGAAGCTTTCTTT.

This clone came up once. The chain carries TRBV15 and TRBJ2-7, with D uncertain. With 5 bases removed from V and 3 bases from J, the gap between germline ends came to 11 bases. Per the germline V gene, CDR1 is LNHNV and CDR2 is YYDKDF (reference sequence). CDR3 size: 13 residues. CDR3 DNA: TGTGCCACCAGCCGGACCCTAGACTACGAGCAGTACTTC. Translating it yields CATSRTLDYEQYF. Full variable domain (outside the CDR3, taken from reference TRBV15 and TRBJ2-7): DAMVIQNPRYQVTQFGKPVTLSCSQTLNHNVMYWYQQKSSQAPKLLFHYYDKDFNNEADTPDNFQSRRPNTSFCFLDIRSPGLGDTAMYLCATSRTLDYEQYFGPGTRLTVT.

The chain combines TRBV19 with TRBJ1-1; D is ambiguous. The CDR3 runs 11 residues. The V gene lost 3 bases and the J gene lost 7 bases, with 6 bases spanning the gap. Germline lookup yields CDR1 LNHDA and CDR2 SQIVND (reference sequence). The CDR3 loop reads CASSIGVEAFF. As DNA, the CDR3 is TGTGCCAGTAGTATCGGTGTTGAAGCTTTCTTT.

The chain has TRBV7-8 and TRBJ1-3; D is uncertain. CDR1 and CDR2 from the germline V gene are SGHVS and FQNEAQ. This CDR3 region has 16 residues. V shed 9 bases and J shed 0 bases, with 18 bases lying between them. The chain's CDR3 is CASLPSRSRSGNTIYF. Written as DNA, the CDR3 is TGTGCCAGTCTTCCGAGCCGTTCCCGCTCTGGAAACACCATATATTTT.

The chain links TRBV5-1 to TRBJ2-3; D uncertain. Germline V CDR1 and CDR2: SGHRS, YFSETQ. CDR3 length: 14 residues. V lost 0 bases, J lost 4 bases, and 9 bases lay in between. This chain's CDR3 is CASSLGLVSDTQYF. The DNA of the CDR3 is TGCGCCAGCAGCTTGGGGCTAGTATCAGATACGCAGTATTTT.

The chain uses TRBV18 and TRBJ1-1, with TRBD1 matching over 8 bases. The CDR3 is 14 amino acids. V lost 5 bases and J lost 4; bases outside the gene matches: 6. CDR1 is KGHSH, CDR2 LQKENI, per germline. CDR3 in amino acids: CASSEGQGTTEAFF. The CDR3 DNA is TGTGCCAGCTCAGAAGGACAGGGTACCACTGAAGCTTTCTTT.

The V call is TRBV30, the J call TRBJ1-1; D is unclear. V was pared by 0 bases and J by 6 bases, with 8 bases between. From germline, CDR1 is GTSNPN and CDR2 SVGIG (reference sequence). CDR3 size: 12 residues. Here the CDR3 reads CAWSVLGPEAFF. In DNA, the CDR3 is TGTGCCTGGAGTGTATTGGGCCCTGAAGCTTTCTTT. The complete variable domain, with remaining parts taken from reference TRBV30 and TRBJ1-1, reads SQTIHQWPATLVQPVGSPLSLECTVEGTSNPNLYWYRQAAGRGLQLLFYSVGIGQISSEVPQNLSASRPQDRQFILSSKKLLLSDSGFYLCAWSVLGPEAFFGQGTRLTVV.

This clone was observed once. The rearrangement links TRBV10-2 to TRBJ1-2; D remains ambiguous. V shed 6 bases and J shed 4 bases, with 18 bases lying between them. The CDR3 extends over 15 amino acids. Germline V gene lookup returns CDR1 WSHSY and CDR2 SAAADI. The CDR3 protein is CASRTQAGRVYGYTF. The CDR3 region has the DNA TGCGCCAGCAGAACTCAAGCAGGCCGTGTCTATGGCTACACCTTC.

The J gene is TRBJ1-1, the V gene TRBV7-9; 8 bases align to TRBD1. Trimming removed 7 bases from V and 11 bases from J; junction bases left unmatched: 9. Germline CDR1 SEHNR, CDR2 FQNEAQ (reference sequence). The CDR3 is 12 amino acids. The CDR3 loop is CASNPTGGSAFF. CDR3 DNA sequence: TGTGCCAGCAACCCAACAGGGGGTTCTGCTTTCTTT.

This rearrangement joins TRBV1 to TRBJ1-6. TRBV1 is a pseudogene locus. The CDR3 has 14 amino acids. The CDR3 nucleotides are TGCACCAGCTCAGGAGGGCCCTATAATTCACCCCTCCACTTT. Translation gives CTSSGGPYNSPLHF.

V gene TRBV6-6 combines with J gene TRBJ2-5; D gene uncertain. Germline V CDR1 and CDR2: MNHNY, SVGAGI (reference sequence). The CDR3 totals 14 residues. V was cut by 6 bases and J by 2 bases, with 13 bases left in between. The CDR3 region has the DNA TGTGCCAGCAGGCCCCCCTCAAATCAAGAGACCCAGTACTTC. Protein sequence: CASRPPSNQETQYF.

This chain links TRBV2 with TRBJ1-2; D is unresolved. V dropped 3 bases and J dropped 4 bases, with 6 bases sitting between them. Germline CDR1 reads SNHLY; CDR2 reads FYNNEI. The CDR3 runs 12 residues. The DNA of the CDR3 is TGTGCCAGCAGTGATAAAGGCTATGGCTACACCTTC. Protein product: CASSDKGYGYTF.

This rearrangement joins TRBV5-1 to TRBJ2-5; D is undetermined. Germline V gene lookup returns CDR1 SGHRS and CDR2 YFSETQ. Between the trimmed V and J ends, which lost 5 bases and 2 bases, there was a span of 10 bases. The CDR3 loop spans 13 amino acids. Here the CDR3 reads CASRSGFQETQYF. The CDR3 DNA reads TGCGCCAGCAGATCGGGCTTTCAAGAGACCCAGTACTTC.